The text below deals with one T cell receptor beta chain. The length of the CDR3 is 13 residues. Per the germline V gene, CDR1 is LGHDT and CDR2 is YNNKEL (reference sequence). V lost 4 bases and J 8 bases, leaving 14 bases between the germline ends. Per the authors' pipeline: Scientists estimated how many nucleated cells there were by amplifying reference gene primers. The protocol was immunoSEQ multiplex PCR, while the TCRdb copy is restricted to in-frame clones and leaves out a portion. V, J and clone size derive from that table, while D and trimming were established from the DNA sequence. Of about 280,000 clones listed, more than 75% are singletons. The data originate from a study of blood T cell repertoires in COVID-19. Study details: Samples taken during acute and convalescent COVID-19 were collected in the United States, Italy and Spain. Sources were T cells, B-cell-depleted T cells, or PBMCs; the material itself was cDNA or gDNA.

This TCR was recovered from a woman in her thirties who had recovered from COVID-19. The chain uses TRBV3-1 (or the pseudogene TRBV3-2) and TRBJ1-1; D gene ambiguous. Material for sequencing was peripheral blood. The CDR3 protein is CASSRIREDEAFF. As DNA, the CDR3 is TGTGCCAGCAGCCGGATCCGGGAAGACGAAGCTTTCTTT.